This T cell receptor beta chain was documented in a study of T cells in Graves' hyperthyroidism and ophthalmopathy. General study findings and limits: A 13 V-J signature model discriminated ophthalmopathy versus stable hyperthyroidism. In blood, most of the thyroid clonotypes expanded above 0.001 were also present.

About this clonotype itself: The antigen is undetermined.

RNA transcripts served as the template for amplifying TCR beta CDR3 regions. With the HTBI primer set, the TCR CDR3 went through a first round of RT-PCR. TCRdb reprocessed the multiplex PCR reads with MiXCR, giving one entry per CDR3 protein. The sample consists of about 510,000 distinct CDR3 sequences, 46% of them appearing once. In germline, CDR1 is SGHRS, CDR2 YFSETQ. This CDR3 has 16 amino acids. V dropped 3 bases and J dropped 4; count of bases not matched to a gene: 5. Each diagnosis drew on symptoms, thyroxine, TRAb, thyroid ultrasound and orbital computed tomography findings. V usage is TRBV5-1 and J usage is TRBJ2-5; 14 bases map to TRBD2. The origin of this receptor is an adult woman with Graves' disease, either hyperthyroidism or ophthalmopathy (not recorded which). Material: peripheral blood or thyroid tissue (not recorded which). The CDR3 sequence: CASSSGTSGRSETQYF. The CDR3 DNA sequence: TGCGCCAGCAGCTCCGGGACTAGCGGGAGATCAGAGACCCAGTACTTC.